This T cell receptor (beta chain) stems from a study of shared clonotypes between healthy human individuals. Study results and limitations: Clonotypes which were not shared had lower generation probabilities than clonotypes that all four donors shared.

Investigators divided CD4+ cells into CD45RA+ naive and CD45RA-negative memory subsets. Sequencing used immunoSEQ multiplex PCR; TCRdb keeps in-frame clones, though not all of them. In the table there are over a million clones, about four fifths of which are singletons. The V gene's germline CDR1 is LNHNV and CDR2 YYDKDF (reference sequence). V was shortened by 0 bases and J by 6 bases, with 14 bases between the two germline ends. This CDR3 is built from 16 residues. Turning to this clone: The antigen is undetermined.

This chain connects TRBV15 to TRBJ1-4; D gene ambiguous. This sequence originates from a man aged 18 to 29 in good health. Some clones in this sample may be carry-over from other donors' samples. The sequenced material came from memory CD4+ T cells from PBMCs. Documented subset: CD45RA-negative fraction. Here the CDR3 DNA reads TGTGCCACCAGCAGAGATCATGGGGTTCGCGATGAAAAACTGTTTTTT. It encodes CATSRDHGVRDEKLFF.